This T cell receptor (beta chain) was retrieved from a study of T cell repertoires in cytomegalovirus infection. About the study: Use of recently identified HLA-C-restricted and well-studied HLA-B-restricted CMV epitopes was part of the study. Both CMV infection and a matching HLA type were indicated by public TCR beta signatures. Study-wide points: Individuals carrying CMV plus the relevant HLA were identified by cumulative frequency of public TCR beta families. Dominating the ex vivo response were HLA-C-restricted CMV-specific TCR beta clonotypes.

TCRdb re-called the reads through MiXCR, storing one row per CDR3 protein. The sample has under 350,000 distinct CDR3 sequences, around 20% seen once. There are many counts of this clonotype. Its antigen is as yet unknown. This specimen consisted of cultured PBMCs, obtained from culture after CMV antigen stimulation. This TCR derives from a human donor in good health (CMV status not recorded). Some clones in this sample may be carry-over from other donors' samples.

The CDR3 DNA follows: TGTGCCAGCAGCTTAGCCGGGGTCCCAAAGGATACGCAGTATTTT. Protein product: CASSLAGVPKDTQYF. The chain recombines TRBV7-2 with TRBJ2-3; D possibly corresponds to TRBD2 (5 bases). V gave up 0 bases and J gave up 6 bases, with 13 bases separating them. The CDR3 covers 15 residues. Germline CDR1 is SGHTA and CDR2 is FQGNSA.